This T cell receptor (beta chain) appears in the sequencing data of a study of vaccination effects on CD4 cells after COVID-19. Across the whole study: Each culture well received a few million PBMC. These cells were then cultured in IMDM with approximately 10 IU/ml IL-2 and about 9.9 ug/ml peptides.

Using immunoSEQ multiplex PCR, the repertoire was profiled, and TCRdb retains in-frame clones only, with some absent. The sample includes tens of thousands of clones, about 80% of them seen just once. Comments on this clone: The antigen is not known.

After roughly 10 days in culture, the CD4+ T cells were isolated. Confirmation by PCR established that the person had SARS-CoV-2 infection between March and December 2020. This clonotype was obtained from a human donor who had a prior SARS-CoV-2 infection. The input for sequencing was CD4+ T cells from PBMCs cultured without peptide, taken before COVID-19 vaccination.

The DNA for the CDR3 is TGTGCCAGCAGCTTTACCGGGACGCAAGGCTACACCTTC. Its translation: CASSFTGTQGYTF. The chain carries TRBV11-2 and TRBJ1-2; D is possibly TRBD1 (5 bases). Germline V gives CDR1 SGHAT, CDR2 FQNNGV. CDR3 length equals 13 residues. Trimming shortened V by 3 bases and J by 8 bases, and 13 bases separated the two germline ends.